These 27 T cell receptor beta chains were sequenced from one sample in a study of T cells in Graves' hyperthyroidism and ophthalmopathy. RNA transcripts served as the template for amplifying TCR beta CDR3 regions. First-round RT-PCR of the TCR CDR3 relied on the HTBI primer set. TCRdb re-called the multiplex PCR reads through MiXCR, storing one row per CDR3 protein. This table has hundreds of thousands of distinct CDR3 sequences, roughly a fifth appearing once. Sample: blood. All receptors derive from a man aged 50 or older with Graves' ophthalmopathy.

The table lists this clonotype with many counts. The CDR3 DNA is TGCGCCAGCACCCCGACAGGAAGCTCCTACAATGAGCAGTTCTTC. Its protein product is CASTPTGSSYNEQFF. V is TRBV5-1 and J is TRBJ2-1; a weak D match, TRBD1 (6 bases). The CDR3 runs 15 residues. CDR1 and CDR2 from the germline V gene are SGHRS and YFSETQ. V was pared by 6 bases and J by 0 bases, with 13 bases between. The full variable domain, with the rest looked up from reference TRBV5-1 and TRBJ2-1, is KAGVTQTPRYLIKTRGQQVTLSCSPISGHRSVSWYQQTPGQGLQFLFEYFSETQRNKGNFPGRFSGRQFSNSRSEMNVSTLELGDSALYLCASTPTGSSYNEQFFGPGTRLTVL.

The gene calls are TRBV9 and TRBJ1-5; D gene ambiguous. This CDR3 has 14 residues. In germline, CDR1 is SGDLS, CDR2 YYNGEE. V was clipped by 0 bases and J by 9 bases, with 13 bases between them. The CDR3 nucleotides read TGTGCCAGCAGCGTAGAGGGCAGAGAATGGCCCCAGCATTTT. This translates into CASSVEGREWPQHF. Complete variable domain (other parts from reference TRBV9 and TRBJ1-5): DSGVTQTPKHLITATGQRVTLRCSPRSGDLSVYWYQQSLDQGLQFLIQYYNGEERAKGNILERFSAQQFPDLHSELNLSSLELGDSALYFCASSVEGREWPQHFGDGTRLSIL.

This clonotype was seen a handful of times. The V call is TRBV12-3 or TRBV12-4, the J call TRBJ2-5, with a weak D call TRBD1 (6 bases). The germline V and J ends were trimmed by 6 bases and 1 base, with 12 bases remaining between them. CDR3 length: 14 amino acids. CDR3 protein: CASSRGGFQETQYF. Here the CDR3 DNA reads TGTGCCAGCAGCAGAGGGGGTTTCCAAGAGACCCAGTACTTC.

The chain combines TRBV7-3 with TRBJ2-1; 7 nucleotides agree with TRBD2. Trimming cost V 3 bases and J 4 bases; bases outside gene matches: 3. Germline assignment: CDR1 SGHTA and CDR2 FQGTGA. CDR3 size: 14 residues. CDR3 sequence reads: CASSFTSAYNEQFF. CDR3 nucleotide sequence: TGTGCCAGCAGCTTCACTAGCGCTTACAATGAGCAGTTCTTC.

This sequence joins TRBV7-9 and TRBJ2-2; tentative D call: TRBD2 (5 bases). This CDR3 spans 16 amino acids. V lost 5 bases and J lost 6, with 19 bases in between. Germline V lookup: CDR1 SEHNR, CDR2 FQNEAQ (reference sequence). Here the CDR3 reads CASSDGVRRVAGELFF. The CDR3 DNA is TGTGCCAGCAGCGACGGGGTTCGACGAGTAGCCGGGGAGCTGTTTTTT.

This clonotype has only a few counts. The chain joins TRBV7-9 to TRBJ1-4; a possible D gene is TRBD1 (5 bases). Trimming removed 8 bases from V and 10 bases from J, with 17 bases in between. This CDR3 is built from 13 residues. Germline assignment: CDR1 SEHNR and CDR2 FQNEAQ (reference sequence). This CDR3 is CASLPFTGGKLFF. The CDR3 bases are TGTGCCAGCTTGCCATTCACAGGCGGAAAACTGTTTTTT.

The rearrangement joins TRBV4-1 to TRBJ2-7; D not resolved. Trimming left V 1 base short and J 0 bases short, with 7 bases between. Germline V CDR1 and CDR2: MGHRA, YSYEKL. This CDR3 has 14 amino acids. The CDR3 DNA follows: TGCGCCAGCAGCCAAGGTGAAGTCTCCTACGAGCAGTACTTC. This encodes CASSQGEVSYEQYF.

This clonotype was recorded many times. V gene TRBV12-3 or TRBV12-4 combines with J gene TRBJ2-7; possible D gene TRBD2, 6 bases. V was pared by 4 bases and J by 3 bases, with 16 bases between. This CDR3 is built from 15 residues. CDR3 sequence: CASSSTNSGFYEQYF. CDR3 DNA sequence: TGTGCCAGCAGTTCAACGAATAGCGGATTCTACGAGCAGTACTTC.

The genes are TRBV20-1 and TRBJ2-3, with 9 bases fitting TRBD1. The length of the CDR3 is 14 residues. The germline V gene encodes CDR1 DFQATT and CDR2 SNEGSKA (reference sequence). Trimming at V came to 1 base and at J to 5 bases, leaving 4 bases not matched to a gene. CDR3 DNA sequence: TGCAGTGCTAGAGGGACAGGGGAATTAGATACGCAGTATTTT. Its protein is CSARGTGELDTQYF.

This clonotype has a count of ten or more. The rearrangement joins TRBV7-8 to TRBJ2-4; 7 bases agree with TRBD2. Germline CDR1 is SGHVS and CDR2 is FQNEAQ. Germline trimming cut 2 bases from V and 2 bases from J; bases unmatched to any gene: 3. This CDR3 has 15 amino acids. In DNA form, the CDR3 reads TGTGCCAGCAGCTTACAAGGGACTACCAAAAACATTCAGTACTTC. Protein product: CASSLQGTTKNIQYF.

A few counts support this clonotype. The CDR3 coding sequence is TGTGCCAGCATCGGACAGGGCTATAATTCACCCCTCCACTTT. It translates to CASIGQGYNSPLHF. This chain links TRBV2 with TRBJ1-6; the match to TRBD1 covers 8 bases. The length of the CDR3 is 14 residues. Losses at the gene ends were 7 bases for V and 3 bases for J; bases not matched to a gene: 2. CDR1 is SNHLY, CDR2 FYNNEI, per germline.

This clonotype has a handful of counts. The rearrangement joins TRBV5-1 to TRBJ1-4, with a weak D call TRBD1 (6 bases). The CDR3 sequence is 16 residues long. CDR1 and CDR2 from the germline V gene are SGHRS and YFSETQ. The V gene lost 4 bases and the J gene lost 8 bases, with 21 bases spanning the gap. CDR3 DNA: TGCGCCAGCAGCCGGTCGTCGGGTTCCACAGGGGAAAAACTGTTTTTT. Translated, it gives CASSRSSGSTGEKLFF. Full variable domain (outside the CDR3, taken from reference TRBV5-1 and TRBJ1-4): KAGVTQTPRYLIKTRGQQVTLSCSPISGHRSVSWYQQTPGQGLQFLFEYFSETQRNKGNFPGRFSGRQFSNSRSEMNVSTLELGDSALYLCASSRSSGSTGEKLFFGSGTQLSVL.

This chain links TRBV24-1 with TRBJ2-6; TRBD1 matches at 8 bases. The V gene end was trimmed by 9 bases and the J gene end by 0 bases; junction bases not matched to a gene: 9. The V gene's germline CDR1 is KGHDR and CDR2 SFDVKD. The CDR3 contains 17 residues. In DNA, the CDR3 is TGTGCCACCGGGCCCGGGACAGGTAGCTCTGGGGCCAACGTCCTGACTTTC. It specifies CATGPGTGSSGANVLTF.

This clonotype was seen many times. This rearrangement joins TRBV20-1 to TRBJ1-1; D may be TRBD1 (6 bases). CDR1 DFQATT and CDR2 SNEGSKA come from the germline V gene (reference sequence). This CDR3 comprises 14 residues. With 5 bases removed from V and 0 bases from J, the gap between germline ends came to 13 bases. Here the CDR3 reads CSALRDRLNTEAFF. CDR3 in DNA: TGCAGTGCTTTACGTGACAGGCTGAACACTGAAGCTTTCTTT.

This clonotype was counted at least ten times. This chain joins TRBV28 and TRBJ2-7; 8 nucleotides line up with TRBD1. Germline lookup yields CDR1 MDHEN and CDR2 SYDVKM. V was pared by 5 bases and J by 0 bases, with 9 bases of the junction left unmatched. The CDR3 length is 16 residues. DNA of the CDR3: TGTGCCAGCAGTAAGGGGACAGGCCACCCCTCCTACGAGCAGTACTTC. Its translation: CASSKGTGHPSYEQYF.

This clonotype was detected ten times or more. V is TRBV7-2 and J is TRBJ2-2; 7 bases map to TRBD1. V shed 2 bases, J shed 5 bases, and the junction held 5 bases outside the gene matches. Germline V gives CDR1 SGHTA, CDR2 FQGNSA. CDR3 length: 15 residues. The CDR3 region is CASSLMIQGTGELFF. The CDR3 nucleotides are TGTGCCAGCAGCTTAATGATACAGGGGACCGGGGAGCTGTTTTTT. Complete variable domain (other parts from reference TRBV7-2 and TRBJ2-2): GAGVSQSPSNKVTEKGKDVELRCDPISGHTALYWYRQSLGQGLEFLIYFQGNSAPDKSGLPSDRFSAERTGGSVSTLTIQRTQQEDSAVYLCASSLMIQGTGELFFGEGSRLTVL.

The sample holds many counts of this clonotype. The rearrangement joins TRBV30 to TRBJ2-2; D is uncertain. Deletions cut 2 bases from V and 6 bases from J, with 10 bases between. This CDR3 region has 13 residues. The germline gives CDR1 GTSNPN, CDR2 SVGIG (reference sequence). The CDR3 is CAWSSQLAGELFF. CDR3 DNA sequence: TGTGCCTGGAGTAGTCAATTGGCCGGGGAGCTGTTTTTT.

This clonotype was seen repeatedly, ten times or more. The V and J genes are TRBV28 and TRBJ2-1; the D call may be TRBD1 or TRBD2 (5 bases each). CDR3 length: 15 residues. CDR1 and CDR2 from the germline V gene are MDHEN and SYDVKM. With 5 bases removed from V and 5 bases from J, the gap between germline ends came to 16 bases. The CDR3 sequence: CASSTPGLANNEQFF. For the CDR3, the DNA is TGTGCCAGCAGTACACCGGGGCTAGCTAACAATGAGCAGTTCTTC.

This clonotype came up a few times. The genes are TRBV27 and TRBJ1-5; 9 positions match TRBD1. The CDR3 sequence is 15 residues long. The V gene end was trimmed by 7 bases and the J gene end by 6 bases; junction bases not matched to a gene: 10. CDR1 is MNHEY, CDR2 SMNVEV, per germline (reference sequence). DNA of the CDR3: TGTGCCAGCAAACTAGCCGGGACAGGGCTTCAGCCCCAGCATTTT. This sequence encodes CASKLAGTGLQPQHF.

This clonotype was picked up a small number of times. The V gene is TRBV30, the J gene TRBJ2-3; unclear D gene. The CDR3 is 16 amino acids. CDR1 GTSNPN and CDR2 SVGIG come from the germline V gene (reference sequence). V lost 2 bases and J 0 bases, leaving 15 bases between the germline ends. The CDR3 nucleotides are TGTGCCTGGAGTCAGGCCTCGCGGTTTAGCACAGATACGCAGTATTTT. Translating gives CAWSQASRFSTDTQYF.

This clonotype came up a few times. The chain links TRBV5-1 to TRBJ2-7; 8 bases match TRBD1. CDR1 and CDR2 (germline): SGHRS, YFSETQ. Trimming at V came to 3 bases and at J to 0 bases, leaving 8 bases not matched to a gene. CDR3 length: 16 amino acids. In DNA form, the CDR3 reads TGCGCCAGCAGCTGGGGTACAGGGGGGAGCTCCTACGAGCAGTACTTC. Translating it yields CASSWGTGGSSYEQYF.

This clonotype has a count of ten or more. The chain recombines TRBV24-1 with TRBJ2-2; 10 bases align to TRBD2. Per germline, CDR1 KGHDR and CDR2 SFDVKD. This CDR3 comprises 16 residues. The ends lost 3 bases at V and 3 bases at J; junction bases unmatched: 3. The CDR3 is CATSDTTSGYTGELFF. CDR3 bases: TGTGCCACCAGTGATACGACTAGCGGGTACACCGGGGAGCTGTTTTTT.

This clonotype occurred a few times. This chain joins TRBV5-1 and TRBJ2-2; the D call may be TRBD1 or TRBD2 (5 bases each). CDR1 is SGHRS, CDR2 YFSETQ, per germline. V lost 2 bases, J lost 2 bases, and 10 bases lay in between. This CDR3 has 15 residues. CDR3 in amino acids: CASSFGTANTGELFF. The DNA of the CDR3 is TGCGCCAGCAGCTTCGGGACGGCAAACACCGGGGAGCTGTTTTTT.

This clonotype appeared a few times. This chain connects TRBV9 to TRBJ2-1; D may be TRBD1 (5 bases). The germline V gene encodes CDR1 SGDLS and CDR2 YYNGEE. The CDR3 spans 13 residues. Trimming stripped 8 bases from V and 3 bases from J, with 12 bases between. CDR3 loop: CARRRGSYNEQFF. The CDR3 DNA follows: TGTGCCAGACGAAGGGGAAGCTACAATGAGCAGTTCTTC.

This clonotype was counted many times. This chain uses TRBV12-3 or TRBV12-4 with TRBJ2-1; D is perhaps TRBD2 (6 bases). The CDR3 extends over 20 amino acids. V shed 3 bases and J shed 8 bases, with 32 bases lying between them. The CDR3 region has the DNA TGTGCCAGCAGTTTTAAGGGAGGCAGGGTGGGGAGTAGCGAGCTTGATGAGCAGTTCTTC. This sequence encodes CASSFKGGRVGSSELDEQFF.

This clonotype was detected ten times or more. The CDR3 bases are TGTGCCAGCAGCTATACAGGGGCGTATGCAGATACGCAGTATTTT. Translation gives CASSYTGAYADTQYF. The chain joins TRBV11-2 to TRBJ2-3, with 7 bases that match TRBD1. This CDR3 is built from 15 residues. Germline V gene sequence: CDR1 SGHAT, CDR2 FQNNGV. V shed 4 bases, J shed 4 bases, and the junction held 8 bases outside the gene matches.

This chain joins TRBV6-5 and TRBJ1-4; D is unclear. V lost 4 bases, J lost 10 bases, and 7 bases lay in between. The germline CDR1 and CDR2 sequences are MNHEY and SVGAGI. The CDR3 extends over 11 amino acids. This CDR3 is CASSSAGKLFF. In nucleotides, the CDR3 is TGTGCCAGCAGTTCCGCTGGAAAACTGTTTTTT.